This passage covers 8 T cell receptor beta chains from one sample sequenced in a study of blood T cells in healthy people across ages. Alongside a J-beta primer mix, a sample-barcoded 5' primer served in a second PCR lasting about 6 to 11 cycles. TCRdb fed the 5' RACE reads into MiXCR, producing one record per CDR3 protein. The sample carries 1.5 million to 2 million distinct CDR3 sequences, under 30% recorded once. Material: blood. All receptors come from a woman in her twenties or thirties in good health.

This clonotype was detected only a few times. The chain is built from TRBV7-9 and TRBJ2-7, with 8 bases identical to TRBD1. Germline V gives CDR1 SEHNR, CDR2 FQNEAQ (reference sequence). V dropped 3 bases and J dropped 3; count of bases not matched to a gene: 4. CDR3 length: 14 amino acids. The CDR3 DNA reads as TGTGCCAGCAGCTTCGCGGGACAGGACTACGAGCAGTACTTC. Amino acids: CASSFAGQDYEQYF.

At least ten counts were recorded for this clonotype. The chain carries TRBV12-3 or TRBV12-4 and TRBJ1-6; no firm D call. V was trimmed by 6 bases and J by 7 bases, leaving 7 bases between them. This CDR3 region has 12 residues. The CDR3 reads CASSAGNSPLHF. The CDR3 DNA sequence: TGTGCCAGCAGCGCAGGAAATTCACCCCTCCACTTT.

This clonotype has only a few counts. This chain uses TRBV5-1 with TRBJ2-3; TRBD2 aligns across 7 bases. This CDR3 has 15 residues. Germline V gene sequence: CDR1 SGHRS, CDR2 YFSETQ. After removal of 2 bases from V and 5 bases from J, the junction contained 8 bases not matched to a gene. The CDR3 bases are TGCGCCAGCAGCTTAAGCGGGGCTAGCGGAGATACGCAGTATTTT. This sequence encodes CASSLSGASGDTQYF.

This clonotype came up a few times. The V gene is TRBV20-1, the J gene TRBJ2-3; D could derive from TRBD1 or TRBD2 (6 bases each). This CDR3 is built from 12 residues. Trimming cost V 6 bases and J 7 bases, with 14 bases left between them. The germline CDR1 and CDR2 sequences are DFQATT and SNEGSKA (reference sequence). The DNA of the CDR3 is TGCAGTGCCCGGGACACTAGCTATACGCAGTATTTT. This gives the protein CSARDTSYTQYF.

This clonotype was observed a handful of times. The rearrangement links TRBV20-1 to TRBJ2-1, with no clear D. This CDR3 has 15 residues. CDR1 is DFQATT and CDR2 is SNEGSKA in the germline V gene (reference sequence). The V end lost 0 bases, the J end lost 0 bases, and 9 bases lay between the germline ends. CDR3 loop: CSARDRRSSYNEQFF. The CDR3 nucleotides read TGCAGTGCTAGAGATCGGCGAAGCTCCTACAATGAGCAGTTCTTC.

This clonotype occurred a few times. J is TRBJ1-1 and V is TRBV7-6; D is unclear. This CDR3 spans 15 amino acids. Germline CDR1 is SGHVS and CDR2 is FNYEAQ. The V gene lost 4 bases and the J gene lost 4 bases, with 16 bases spanning the gap. The CDR3 nucleotides read TGTGCCAGCAGCTCCCTAGAGGGCAGGAGCACTGAAGCTTTCTTT. Protein: CASSSLEGRSTEAFF.

Remarks on this clonotype: This may arise from a read error, as a much more abundant clone is one base away. The chain employs TRBV12-3 or TRBV12-4 and TRBJ2-5, with 7 bases aligning to TRBD2. This CDR3 comprises 13 residues. The CDR3 loop reads CAGSPIGGETQYF. The CDR3 bases are TGTGCCGGCAGTCCTATCGGGGGGGAGACCCAGTACTTC.

V gene TRBV29-1 combines with J gene TRBJ2-2; maybe TRBD2 (5 bases). Looked up from germline, CDR1 is SQVTM and CDR2 is ANQGSEA. CDR3 length: 14 residues. V dropped 7 bases and J dropped 5 bases, with 17 bases sitting between them. The CDR3 bases are TGCAGCGCCTCAGCCCGGGGTTCTACCGGGGAGCTGTTTTTT. Encoded protein: CSASARGSTGELFF.